A single sample gave rise to the 18 T cell receptor beta chains below, sequenced in a study of shared clonotypes between healthy human individuals. Positively selected for CCR7, the CD45RO-negative cells used as naive CD8 cells excluded terminally differentiated effector memory CD45RA+ cells. The protocol was immunoSEQ multiplex PCR, while the TCRdb copy is restricted to in-frame clones and leaves out a portion. The sample carries about 580,000 clones, 95% to 98% recorded once. Sequencing input: naive CD8+ T cells sorted from blood. These receptors were taken from a man aged 30 to 39 in good health.

The chain employs TRBV25-1 and TRBJ2-7; TRBD1 matches at 7 bases. CDR3 length: 16 residues. J gave up 0 bases and V 0 bases, and 5 bases lay outside the gene matches. Per germline, CDR1 MGHDK and CDR2 SYGVNS. The CDR3 here is CASSEYLGDSSYEQYF. In DNA, the CDR3 is TGTGCCAGCAGTGAATATCTCGGGGACAGCTCCTACGAGCAGTACTTC.

The chain couples TRBV5-6 to TRBJ2-7; 13 positions match TRBD2. Unmatched junction bases numbered 3, after V lost 4 bases and J lost 2 bases. The CDR3 contains 15 residues. Germline CDR1 SGHDT, CDR2 YYEEEE. CDR3 nucleotide sequence: TGTGCCAGCAGCGAAACTAGCGGGAGGGCCTACGAGCAGTACTTC. Translating gives CASSETSGRAYEQYF.

The chain carries TRBV7-6 and TRBJ2-3, with 11 nucleotides matching TRBD2. J lost 5 bases, V lost 8 bases, and 3 bases had no gene match. CDR1 and CDR2 from the germline V gene are SGHVS and FNYEAQ. The CDR3 sequence is 13 residues long. The CDR3 DNA follows: TGTGCCAGCGGGCTAGCGGGGGGAGATACGCAGTATTTT. Protein sequence: CASGLAGGDTQYF.

This rearrangement joins TRBV28 to TRBJ1-1; unclear D gene. CDR1 is MDHEN and CDR2 is SYDVKM in the germline V gene. V was clipped by 2 bases and J by 3 bases, with 10 bases between them. The CDR3 length is 14 residues. The CDR3 is CASSLNSRDTEAFF. The CDR3 bases are TGTGCCAGCAGTTTAAACTCCCGGGACACTGAAGCTTTCTTT.

The chain uses TRBV6-5 and TRBJ2-3, with D possibly being TRBD2 (5 bases). The CDR3 extends over 15 amino acids. The V end lost 5 bases, the J end lost 2 bases, and 14 bases lay between the germline ends. CDR1 MNHEY and CDR2 SVGAGI come from the germline V gene. The CDR3 sequence is CASSGLGVSTDTQYF. In nucleotides, the CDR3 is TGTGCCAGCAGTGGGCTCGGGGTCTCCACAGATACGCAGTATTTT.

The rearrangement joins TRBV10-3 to TRBJ1-4; D is uncertain. V shed 7 bases and J shed 5 bases, with 17 bases lying between them. This CDR3 is 15 amino acids long. Germline V gives CDR1 ENHRY, CDR2 SYGVKD. As DNA, the CDR3 is TGTGCCATCAATTCGACCCGGGTCGTCAATGAAAAACTGTTTTTT. Translated, it gives CAINSTRVVNEKLFF.

This chain connects TRBV29-1 to TRBJ2-3; D not resolved. The length of the CDR3 is 19 residues. Germline CDR1 reads SQVTM; CDR2 reads ANQGSEA. Trimming left V 3 bases short and J 0 bases short, with 25 bases between. The CDR3 loop reads CSVDGQPNIIFPSTDTQYF. CDR3 DNA: TGCAGCGTTGATGGTCAACCGAATATCATCTTCCCTAGCACAGATACGCAGTATTTT.

V is TRBV7-6 and J is TRBJ2-5; 7 bases line up with TRBD2. V shed 0 bases, J shed 5 bases, and the junction held 9 bases outside the gene matches. The CDR3 has 16 residues. Germline lookup yields CDR1 SGHVS and CDR2 FNYEAQ. The CDR3 sequence is CASSLADGGSEETQYF. CDR3 DNA sequence: TGTGCCAGCAGCTTAGCGGATGGCGGGAGTGAGGAGACCCAGTACTTC.

Only one count was recorded for this clone. Other DNA sequences in the sample encode the same CDR3. This rearrangement joins TRBV7-8 to TRBJ2-7; D is possibly TRBD1 (6 bases). Trimming stripped 2 bases from V and 4 bases from J, with 6 bases between. Germline CDR1 and CDR2: SGHVS and FQNEAQ. The CDR3 is 12 amino acids. The CDR3 sequence is CASSLRGYEQYF. CDR3 in DNA: TGTGCCAGCAGCTTAAGGGGGTACGAGCAGTACTTC.

This chain connects TRBV7-3 to TRBJ2-7, with 7 bases fitting TRBD1. V lost 5 bases to trimming and J lost 2 bases; unmatched junction nucleotides: 9. This CDR3 has 15 residues. The germline CDR1 and CDR2 sequences are SGHTA and FQGTGA. CDR3 sequence: CASSLLPGQPYEQYF. The CDR3 nucleotides read TGTGCCAGCAGCCTTCTCCCGGGACAGCCCTACGAGCAGTACTTC.

The V gene is TRBV4-1, the J gene TRBJ1-1; TRBD1 agrees at 8 bases. Germline V CDR1 and CDR2: MGHRA, YSYEKL. The CDR3 extends over 15 amino acids. The J segment lost 1 base and the V segment lost 4 bases, leaving 5 bases of the junction unmatched. The CDR3 sequence is CASSLYRGGNTEAFF. The DNA for the CDR3 is TGCGCCAGCAGCCTTTACAGGGGGGGGAACACTGAAGCTTTCTTT.

This chain uses TRBV7-9 with TRBJ1-3; D might be TRBD1 (6 bases). Trimming shortened V by 11 bases and J by 6 bases, and 17 bases separated the two germline ends. This CDR3 is built from 13 residues. The germline V gene has CDR1 SEHNR and CDR2 FQNEAQ (reference sequence). CDR3 amino acids: CAEGHREENTIYF. CDR3 sequence (DNA): TGTGCCGAAGGGCACAGGGAGGAAAACACCATATATTTT.

The genes are TRBV14 and TRBJ2-1, with D possibly matching TRBD2 (5 bases). Germline V gene data show CDR1 as SGHDN and CDR2 as FVKESK. Trimming shortened V by 2 bases and J by 7 bases, and 15 bases separated the two germline ends. The CDR3 runs 15 residues. CDR3 region: CASSQFLGLGNEQFF. The CDR3 coding sequence is TGTGCCAGCAGCCAATTTCTCGGACTGGGGAATGAGCAGTTCTTC.

The chain employs TRBV10-2 and TRBJ2-5; maybe TRBD1 (5 bases). CDR1 WSHSY and CDR2 SAAADI come from the germline V gene. V was trimmed by 4 bases and J by 2 bases, leaving 8 bases between them. The CDR3 extends over 13 amino acids. The CDR3 coding sequence is TGCGCCAGCAGTGTTGACAGACAAGAGACCCAGTACTTC. It specifies CASSVDRQETQYF.

In its sample, this clone was seen once. The gene calls are TRBV13 and TRBJ2-2, with TRBD2 identical over 11 bases. J was trimmed by 6 bases and V by 5 bases; bases with no gene match: 8. The CDR3 runs 16 residues. In germline, CDR1 is PRHDT, CDR2 FYEKMQ (reference sequence). CDR3 coding DNA: TGTGCCAGCAGCCCTTCTAGCGGGAGGCGAGCCGGGGAGCTGTTTTTT. As protein: CASSPSSGRRAGELFF.

The CDR3 nucleotides read TGTGCCAGCAGCTCAAGAACTAGCGGAATCCAAGAGACCCAGTACTTC. Translating it yields CASSSRTSGIQETQYF. This chain joins TRBV7-9 and TRBJ2-5; 8 positions agree with TRBD2. Germline CDR1 reads SEHNR; CDR2 reads FQNEAQ (reference sequence). V shed 4 bases, J shed 1 base, and the junction held 8 bases outside the gene matches. The CDR3 spans 16 residues.

This clone has just one count. The V and J genes are TRBV27 and TRBJ2-7, with TRBD1 matching over 8 bases. This CDR3 contains 15 residues. The V segment lost 7 bases and the J segment 2 bases; nucleotides outside the gene matches: 10. Per germline, CDR1 MNHEY and CDR2 SMNVEV (reference sequence). Here the CDR3 reads CASISSGTGTYEQYF. The CDR3 DNA reads TGTGCCAGCATCTCATCCGGGACAGGTACCTACGAGCAGTACTTC.

This chain links TRBV10-1 with TRBJ2-1; a weak D match, TRBD2 (6 bases). There are 18 residues in the CDR3. Germline V gene data show CDR1 as WNHNN and CDR2 as SYGVQD (reference sequence). V lost 0 bases, J lost 3 bases, and 18 bases lay in between. In DNA, the CDR3 is TGCGCCAGCAGTGAGTCGAAGTTAGCGGAGTCCCGCTACAATGAGCAGTTCTTC. This sequence encodes CASSESKLAESRYNEQFF.